These T cell receptor beta chains were read from a single sample in a study of T cell repertoires in cytomegalovirus infection. What these receptors recognize is not known. TCRdb redid the calling of the reads with MiXCR, one entry per CDR3 protein. The table has hundreds of thousands of distinct CDR3 sequences, approximately 42% seen once. The sample consisted of cultured PBMCs, taken from culture after CMV antigen stimulation. The source is a human donor in good health (CMV status not recorded). Some clones in this sample may be carry-over from other donors' samples. Both conserved end residues are part of each CDR3. Fields, in order: V gene, J gene, clone size, D gene, CDR3 DNA, CDR3 protein. A D gene is named only where the DNA matches it firmly. Where a row states a size, it is once, few, many or the class of an expanded clone; other rows omit it.

V gene: TRBV5-6; J gene: TRBJ2-7; clone size: .; D gene: TRBD2; CDR3 DNA: TGTGCCAGCAGCCCAAATGCGGGGGGGTCCTACGAGCAGTACTTC; CDR3 protein: CASSPNAGGSYEQYF
V gene: TRBV6-5; J gene: TRBJ2-7; clone size: .; D gene: TRBD2; CDR3 DNA: TGTGCCAGCAGCCGCCGGGGACTAACGCGCGGGGAGGGCGGCAAGCAGTACTTC; CDR3 protein: CASSRRGLTRGEGGKQYF
V gene: TRBV28; J gene: TRBJ2-7; clone size: .; D gene: TRBD1; CDR3 DNA: TGTGCCAGCAGTGGGTGGGACAGCTCCTACGAGCAGTACTTC; CDR3 protein: CASSGWDSSYEQYF
V gene: TRBV6-1; J gene: TRBJ1-1; clone size: .; D gene: TRBD1; CDR3 DNA: TGTGCCAGCAGTGCTTCAGGGGGCCCCACTGAAGCTTTCTTT; CDR3 protein: CASSASGGPTEAFF
V gene: TRBV7-2; J gene: TRBJ2-7; clone size: few; D gene: .; CDR3 DNA: TGTGCCAGCAGCCGCACTAGCCCGAAAGACGAGCAGTACTTC; CDR3 protein: CASSRTSPKDEQYF
V gene: TRBV7-2; J gene: TRBJ2-4; clone size: .; D gene: TRBD2; CDR3 DNA: TGTGCCAGCAGCTTAGAACTAGCGGGGCGCGGTTGGTACTTC; CDR3 protein: CASSLELAGRGWYF
V gene: TRBV4-1; J gene: TRBJ2-1; clone size: few; D gene: .; CDR3 DNA: TGCGCCAGCAGCCAAGTCCCAGGGAACAATGAGCAGTTCTTC; CDR3 protein: CASSQVPGNNEQFF
V gene: TRBV3-1; J gene: TRBJ2-3; clone size: .; D gene: TRBD2; CDR3 DNA: TGTGCCAGCAGCCAGGCGATACCGGGACTAGCGGGGTCAGATACGCAGTATTTT; CDR3 protein: CASSQAIPGLAGSDTQYF
V gene: TRBV7-2; J gene: TRBJ2-7; clone size: few; D gene: TRBD2; CDR3 DNA: TGTGCCAGCAGCTTAAGAGCGGGGGGAACCTACGAGCAGTACTTC; CDR3 protein: CASSLRAGGTYEQYF
V gene: TRBV7-2; J gene: TRBJ2-5; clone size: few; D gene: .; CDR3 DNA: TGTGCCAGCAGCCCCACCCGGGACCGACAAGAGACCCAGTACTTC; CDR3 protein: CASSPTRDRQETQYF
V gene: TRBV15; J gene: TRBJ1-4; clone size: .; D gene: TRBD1; CDR3 DNA: TGTGCCACCAGCAGAGATGTGGACAGGGGGCGGGAACTGTTTTTT; CDR3 protein: CATSRDVDRGRELFF
V gene: TRBV7-8; J gene: TRBJ2-7; clone size: few; D gene: TRBD2; CDR3 DNA: TGTGCCAGCAGCGTTAGGACCAGCGGGGGGCAAACCAAGTACGAGCAGTACTTC; CDR3 protein: CASSVRTSGGQTKYEQYF
V gene: TRBV2; J gene: TRBJ1-4; clone size: .; D gene: TRBD1; CDR3 DNA: TGTGCCAGCAAGATTCAGGACAGGGTCGAAAAACTGTTTTTT; CDR3 protein: CASKIQDRVEKLFF